This T cell receptor beta chain is drawn from a study of PD-1 blockade in classical Hodgkin lymphoma. General observations from the study: TCR diversity rose significantly by C4D1 in CD4+ but not CD8+ cells. With respect to the repertoire differences, their causes, possibly disease activity or prior therapy, remain undefined. Initiation of nivolumab under 1 year after ASCT led to exclusion of patients.

Comments on this clone: The antigen is unknown.

Assay: immunoSEQ multiplex PCR; the TCRdb copy retains only in-frame clones and omits some. Here the sample spans over 90,000 clones, about 88% being singletons. There was relapse after autologous stem cell transplantation in every patient, and there was variation in brentuximab vedotin exposure. The CDR3 spans 15 residues. Between the trimmed V and J ends, which lost 0 bases and 0 bases, there was a span of 6 bases. Per germline, CDR1 WNHNN and CDR2 SYGVQD (reference sequence). The sequencing used peripheral blood mononuclear cells (PBMCs), collected before the second cycle of nivolumab. This receptor was taken from a human donor with classical Hodgkin lymphoma. This sequence joins TRBV10-1 and TRBJ1-5; D remains ambiguous. CDR3 DNA: TGCGCCAGCAGTGAGTCTAGATATAGCAATCAGCCCCAGCATTTT. Amino acid sequence: CASSESRYSNQPQHF.